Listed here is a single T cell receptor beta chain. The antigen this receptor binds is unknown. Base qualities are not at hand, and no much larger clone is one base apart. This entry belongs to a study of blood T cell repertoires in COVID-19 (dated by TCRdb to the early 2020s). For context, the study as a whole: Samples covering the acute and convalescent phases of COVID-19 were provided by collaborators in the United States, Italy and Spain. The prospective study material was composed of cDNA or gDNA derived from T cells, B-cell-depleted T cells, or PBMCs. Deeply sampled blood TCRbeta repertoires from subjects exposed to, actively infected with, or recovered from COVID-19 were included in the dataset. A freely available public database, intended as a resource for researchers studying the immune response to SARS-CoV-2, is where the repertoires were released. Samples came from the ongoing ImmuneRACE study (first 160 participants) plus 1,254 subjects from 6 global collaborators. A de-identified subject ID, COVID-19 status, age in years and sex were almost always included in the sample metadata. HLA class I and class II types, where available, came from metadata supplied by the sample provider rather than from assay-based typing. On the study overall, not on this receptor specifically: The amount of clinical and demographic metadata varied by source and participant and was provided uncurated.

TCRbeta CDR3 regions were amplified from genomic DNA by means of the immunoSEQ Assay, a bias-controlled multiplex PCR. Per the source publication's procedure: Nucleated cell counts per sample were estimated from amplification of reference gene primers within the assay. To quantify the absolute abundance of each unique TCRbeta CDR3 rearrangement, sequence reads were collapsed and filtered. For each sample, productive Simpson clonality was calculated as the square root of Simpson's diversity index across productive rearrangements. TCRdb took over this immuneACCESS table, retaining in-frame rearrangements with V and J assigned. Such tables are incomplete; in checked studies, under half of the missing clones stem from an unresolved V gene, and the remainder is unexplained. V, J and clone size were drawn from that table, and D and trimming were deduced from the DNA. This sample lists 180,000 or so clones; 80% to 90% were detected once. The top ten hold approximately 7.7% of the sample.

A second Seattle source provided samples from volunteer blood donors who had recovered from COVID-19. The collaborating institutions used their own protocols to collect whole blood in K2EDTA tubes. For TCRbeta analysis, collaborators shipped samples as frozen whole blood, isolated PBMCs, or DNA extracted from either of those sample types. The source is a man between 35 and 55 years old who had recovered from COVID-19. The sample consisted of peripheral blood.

The encoded CDR3 is CASSPDRPRGTGELFF. The DNA is as follows: TGTGCCAGCAGCCCTGACAGACCCCGCGGCACCGGGGAGCTGTTTTTT. The chain joins TRBV5-4 to TRBJ2-2; TRBD1 might be the D gene, on 5 matching bases. The CDR3 contains 16 residues, cysteine and phenylalanine counted. Just CDR3 DNA is preserved here, 48 bases in frame from base 1. CDR1 SGHNT and CDR2 YYREEE are derived from the germline V gene (reference sequence). Trimming takes 4 bases from V and 4 bases from J, and the germline ends sit 17 bases apart.